Presented here are 27 T cell receptor beta chains from one specimen sequenced in a study of cytomegalovirus exposure and HLA in healthy donors. Both 60 Vbeta primers and 13 Jbeta primers went into the PCR. The protocol was immunoSEQ multiplex PCR, while the TCRdb copy is restricted to in-frame clones and leaves out a portion. The sample yields about 190,000 clones, 81% seen once. Sequenced: PBMCs. These receptors were taken from a woman younger than 30 in good health and CMV-seropositive.

A word on this clone: Other DNA sequences in the same sample also yield this CDR3. This sequence joins TRBV6-1 and TRBJ1-2; 7 bases line up with TRBD1. Unmatched junction bases numbered 9, after V lost 3 bases and J lost 2 bases. Germline values: CDR1 MNHNS, CDR2 SASEGT. This CDR3 has 16 amino acids. CDR3 residues: CASSERRQGRNYGYTF. CDR3 coding DNA: TGTGCCAGCAGTGAGCGTCGACAGGGAAGAAACTATGGCTACACCTTC.

V and J are TRBV9 and TRBJ2-1, with 9 bases aligning to TRBD2. Germline CDR1 and CDR2: SGDLS and YYNGEE. V lost 1 base to trimming and J lost 6 bases; unmatched junction nucleotides: 8. The CDR3 length is 16 residues. CDR3 bases: TGTGCCAGCAGCGTACAGGCGGGGGGGGCCGGCAATGAGCAGTTCTTC. Protein product: CASSVQAGGAGNEQFF.

The chain uses TRBV19 and TRBJ2-2, with TRBD1 as a possible D gene (6 bases). V was pared by 1 base and J by 4 bases, with 7 bases between. Germline V gene lookup returns CDR1 LNHDA and CDR2 SQIVND (reference sequence). CDR3 length equals 14 residues. CDR3 amino acids: CASSIGGRTGELFF. In DNA form, the CDR3 reads TGTGCCAGTAGTATAGGGGGGCGCACCGGGGAGCTGTTTTTT. The full variable domain, completed using reference TRBV19 and TRBJ2-2, is DGGITQSPKYLFRKEGQNVTLSCEQNLNHDAMYWYRQDPGQGLRLIYYSQIVNDFQKGDIAEGYSVSREKKESFPLTVTSAQKNPTAFYLCASSIGGRTGELFFGEGSRLTVL.

The chain combines TRBV7-9 with TRBJ1-2; possible D gene TRBD1, 6 bases. V was cut by 5 bases and J by 4 bases, with 17 bases left in between. CDR1 is SEHNR and CDR2 is FQNEAQ in the germline V gene (reference sequence). The CDR3 contains 15 residues. The CDR3: CASSHIPDRPYGYTF. The DNA of the CDR3 is TGTGCCAGCAGCCACATTCCGGACAGACCCTATGGCTACACCTTC.

The chain carries TRBV6-5 and TRBJ1-1; no firm D call. The CDR3 consists of 15 residues. V was clipped by 6 bases and J by 7 bases, with 21 bases between them. Per the germline V gene, CDR1 is MNHEY and CDR2 is SVGAGI. CDR3 in DNA: TGTGCCAGCAGACCCGTCGGGGTGAGCAAGTTTGAAGCTTTCTTT. It codes for CASRPVGVSKFEAFF.

V usage is TRBV5-1 and J usage is TRBJ1-4; D may be TRBD1 (6 bases). The CDR3 is made up of 15 amino acids. The germline V gene encodes CDR1 SGHRS and CDR2 YFSETQ. Between the trimmed V and J ends, which lost 5 bases and 4 bases, there was a span of 15 bases. CDR3 DNA sequence: TGCGCCAGCAGTCCACCGACAGGCCTTAATGAAAAACTGTTTTTT. It specifies CASSPPTGLNEKLFF. Drawing the rest from reference TRBV5-1 and TRBJ1-4, the complete variable domain is KAGVTQTPRYLIKTRGQQVTLSCSPISGHRSVSWYQQTPGQGLQFLFEYFSETQRNKGNFPGRFSGRQFSNSRSEMNVSTLELGDSALYLCASSPPTGLNEKLFFGSGTQLSVL.

The rearrangement joins TRBV28 to TRBJ1-2; D uncertain. V was shortened by 7 bases and J by 4 bases, with 10 bases between the two germline ends. The CDR3 has 12 amino acids. Germline assignment: CDR1 MDHEN and CDR2 SYDVKM. Here the CDR3 reads CASTQVAYGYTF. DNA for the CDR3: TGTGCCAGCACGCAGGTGGCCTATGGCTACACCTTC.

This chain links TRBV30 with TRBJ2-3, with D perhaps TRBD2 (6 bases). The CDR3 is 17 residues long. Per germline, CDR1 GTSNPN and CDR2 SVGIG (reference sequence). Trimming left V 0 bases short and J 1 base short, with 17 bases between. The CDR3 loop reads CAWSVVGGWAGTDTQYF. CDR3 sequence (DNA): TGTGCCTGGAGTGTAGTGGGGGGTTGGGCGGGCACAGATACGCAGTATTTT.

This sequence joins TRBV27 and TRBJ2-1; 9 nucleotides align to TRBD2. V shed 2 bases and J 11 bases; nucleotides not matched to a gene: 10. Germline-derived CDR1 and CDR2 are MNHEY and SMNVEV (reference sequence). The CDR3 has 15 amino acids. The CDR3 DNA reads as TGTGCCAGCAGTTTAGCGGGGGGGGCCACAATGAAGCAGTTCTTC. Amino acid sequence: CASSLAGGATMKQFF.

The chain recombines TRBV6-6 with TRBJ2-3; 11 bases line up with TRBD2. The CDR3 consists of 14 residues. V was pared by 6 bases and J by 5 bases, with 4 bases of the junction left unmatched. Germline assignment: CDR1 MNHNY and CDR2 SVGAGI (reference sequence). The CDR3 spells CASSPGLAGDTQYF. The CDR3 DNA follows: TGTGCCAGCAGCCCCGGACTAGCGGGAGATACGCAGTATTTT.

The chain links TRBV10-2 to TRBJ2-7; 7 bases map to TRBD1. With 7 bases clipped from V and 4 bases from J, the junction kept 10 bases outside the gene matches. Germline loops: CDR1 WSHSY, CDR2 SAAADI. There are 14 residues in the CDR3. In DNA form, the CDR3 reads TGCGCCAGCATGGAGAGACAGGGAAGGTACGAGCAGTACTTC. Protein product: CASMERQGRYEQYF.

V and J are TRBV28 and TRBJ1-5; D is uncertain. The V end lost 8 bases, the J end lost 1 base, and 6 bases lay between the germline ends. Germline CDR1 MDHEN, CDR2 SYDVKM. This CDR3 has 12 residues. CDR3 sequence (DNA): TGTGCCAGCGAGCGGAGCAATCAGCCCCAGCATTTT. Amino acids: CASERSNQPQHF.

DNA for the CDR3: TGTGCCAGCAGCCAAGACTATGCGGGGATGGGCTACACCTTC. Amino acids: CASSQDYAGMGYTF. V and J are TRBV14 and TRBJ1-2; D not resolved. Germline values: CDR1 SGHDN, CDR2 FVKESK. The CDR3 contains 14 residues. Deletions cut 0 bases from V and 8 bases from J, with 13 bases between.

This chain uses TRBV5-1 with TRBJ2-7; D is possibly TRBD2 (5 bases). CDR1 and CDR2 (germline): SGHRS, YFSETQ. The length of the CDR3 is 13 residues. V lost 1 base and J 3 bases, leaving 8 bases between the germline ends. Here the CDR3 DNA reads TGCGCCAGCAGCTTGCTACGGGGCTACGAGCAGTACTTC. This sequence encodes CASSLLRGYEQYF.

The V and J genes are TRBV14 and TRBJ2-5; no reliable D call. The end of the DNA is better explained by TRBJ2-7, so the J call may be wrong. This CDR3 is 11 amino acids long. Germline-derived CDR1 and CDR2 are SGHDN and FVKESK. The CDR3 DNA sequence: TGTGCCAGCAGCCGGGCCTACGAGCAGTACTTC. Its protein is CASSRAYEQYF.

This clone was counted only a few times. The genes are TRBV7-2 and TRBJ1-2; 9 nucleotides agree with TRBD1. This CDR3 is 17 amino acids long. After removal of 0 bases from V and 4 bases from J, the junction contained 9 bases not matched to a gene. CDR1 and CDR2 from the germline V gene are SGHTA and FQGNSA. The CDR3 DNA follows: TGTGCCAGCAGCTTAGCGTCACAGGGGGCCAAGGCCTATGGCTACACCTTC. This encodes CASSLASQGAKAYGYTF.

The chain combines TRBV19 with TRBJ2-7, with 13 bases matching TRBD2. The CDR3 length is 15 residues. V lost 5 bases and J lost 3; bases outside the gene matches: 4. Germline CDR1 is LNHDA and CDR2 is SQIVND (reference sequence). CDR3 residues: CASSLTSGGLYEQYF. For the CDR3, the DNA is TGTGCCAGTAGTCTGACTAGCGGGGGGCTCTACGAGCAGTACTTC.

The V call is TRBV19, the J call TRBJ1-2, with D maybe TRBD1 (6 bases). The CDR3 spans 14 residues. Per the germline V gene, CDR1 is LNHDA and CDR2 is SQIVND (reference sequence). V dropped 5 bases and J dropped 7 bases, with 17 bases sitting between them. The CDR3 spells CASSPPGGGSGYTF. The DNA for the CDR3 is TGTGCCAGTAGTCCCCCGGGGGGGGGCAGTGGCTACACCTTC. The variable domain in full, completed from reference TRBV19 and TRBJ1-2, reads DGGITQSPKYLFRKEGQNVTLSCEQNLNHDAMYWYRQDPGQGLRLIYYSQIVNDFQKGDIAEGYSVSREKKESFPLTVTSAQKNPTAFYLCASSPPGGGSGYTFGSGTRLTVV.

This clone was seen only a few times. The J gene is TRBJ2-1, the V gene TRBV10-2; D gene uncertain. V was clipped by 7 bases and J by 5 bases, with 12 bases between them. There are 13 residues in the CDR3. CDR1 and CDR2 from the germline V gene are WSHSY and SAAADI. CDR3 sequence: CASNSRRNNEQFF. CDR3 sequence (DNA): TGCGCCAGCAATTCGCGGAGAAACAATGAGCAGTTCTTC.

The chain carries TRBV6-1 and TRBJ2-2; 8 bases match TRBD1. This CDR3 is built from 14 residues. V was clipped by 10 bases and J by 3 bases; unmatched bases: 7. Looked up from germline, CDR1 is MNHNS and CDR2 is SASEGT. Written as DNA, the CDR3 is TGTGCCACCAGGGCAGGGGGCGACACCGGGGAGCTGTTTTTT. It yields the protein CATRAGGDTGELFF.

The gene calls are TRBV5-1 and TRBJ2-3; the match to TRBD2 covers 8 bases. Germline CDR1 is SGHRS and CDR2 is YFSETQ. V gave up 5 bases and J gave up 2 bases; unmatched junction bases: 4. The CDR3 loop spans 14 amino acids. The CDR3: CASRTGGITDTQYF. The CDR3 DNA follows: TGCGCCAGCAGAACGGGGGGGATCACAGATACGCAGTATTTT.

The CDR3 bases are TGTGCCAGCAGCTTATGGAGTTCAGGGATAGCGGGGGAGGGGGGATTCTTC. Translation: CASSLWSSGIAGEGGFF. The chain couples TRBV5-6 to TRBJ2-1; 9 nucleotides align to TRBD2. The CDR3 has 17 residues. V gave up 2 bases and J gave up 16 bases; unmatched junction bases: 22. From germline, CDR1 is SGHDT and CDR2 YYEEEE.

This chain's CDR3 is CASRRGQGTYNEQFF. CDR3 nucleotide sequence: TGCGCCAGCAGGAGGGGACAGGGTACCTACAATGAGCAGTTCTTC. V usage is TRBV5-1 and J usage is TRBJ2-1; TRBD1 aligns across 9 bases. Germline CDR1 reads SGHRS; CDR2 reads YFSETQ. The CDR3 is 15 residues long. V was clipped by 5 bases and J by 2 bases; unmatched bases: 5.

On this clone itself: Different DNA sequences within this sample yield the same CDR3. This chain uses TRBV5-6 with TRBJ2-7, with TRBD2 matching 8 bases. The CDR3 length is 13 residues. The junction had 3 bases not matched to a gene; V was cut back by 0 bases and J by 7 bases. Germline V gives CDR1 SGHDT, CDR2 YYEEEE. CDR3 nucleotide sequence: TGTGCCAGCAGCTTGGGCGGGGGGCGAGAGCAGTACTTC. This translates into CASSLGGGREQYF.

The table lists this clone with a few counts. The chain employs TRBV30 and TRBJ2-3; the D is unclear. This CDR3 has 14 amino acids. V lost 0 bases to trimming and J lost 4 bases, with 11 bases between them. CDR1 is GTSNPN and CDR2 is SVGIG in the germline V gene (reference sequence). The CDR3 nucleotides read TGTGCCTGGAGTGTAAGAGCCCCTCCAGATACGCAGTATTTT. Translated, it gives CAWSVRAPPDTQYF.

V usage is TRBV6-5 and J usage is TRBJ2-1, with 12 bases aligning to TRBD2. This CDR3 is 15 amino acids long. V was clipped by 7 bases and J by 7 bases; unmatched bases: 8. From germline, CDR1 is MNHEY and CDR2 SVGAGI. CDR3 coding DNA: TGTGCCAGCACCTATTCTAGCGGGGGGGGGAATGAGCAGTTCTTC. It translates to CASTYSSGGGNEQFF.

This clone was picked up a small number of times. V is TRBV4-1 and J is TRBJ1-4; no reliable D call. Germline lookup yields CDR1 MGHRA and CDR2 YSYEKL. The CDR3 is made up of 13 amino acids. V shed 5 bases and J shed 5 bases, with 9 bases lying between them. This CDR3 reads CASSMTGNEKLFF. The DNA of the CDR3 is TGCGCCAGCAGCATGACCGGGAATGAAAAACTGTTTTTT.